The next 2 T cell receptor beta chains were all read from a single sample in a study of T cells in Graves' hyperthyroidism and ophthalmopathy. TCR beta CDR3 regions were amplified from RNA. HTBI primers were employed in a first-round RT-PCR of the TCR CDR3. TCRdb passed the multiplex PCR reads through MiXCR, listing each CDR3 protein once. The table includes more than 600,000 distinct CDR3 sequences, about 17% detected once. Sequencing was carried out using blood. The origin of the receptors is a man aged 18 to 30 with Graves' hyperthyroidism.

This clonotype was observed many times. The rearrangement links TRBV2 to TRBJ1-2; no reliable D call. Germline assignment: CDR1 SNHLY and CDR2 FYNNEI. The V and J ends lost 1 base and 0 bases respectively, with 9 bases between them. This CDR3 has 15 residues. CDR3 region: CASSEEGPANYGYTF. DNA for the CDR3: TGTGCCAGCAGTGAAGAGGGCCCAGCTAACTATGGCTACACCTTC. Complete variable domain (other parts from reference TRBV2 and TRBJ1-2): EPEVTQTPSHQVTQMGQEVILRCVPISNHLYFYWYRQILGQKVEFLVSFYNNEISEKSEIFDDQFSVERPDGSNFTLKIRSTKLEDSAMYFCASSEEGPANYGYTFGSGTRLTVV.

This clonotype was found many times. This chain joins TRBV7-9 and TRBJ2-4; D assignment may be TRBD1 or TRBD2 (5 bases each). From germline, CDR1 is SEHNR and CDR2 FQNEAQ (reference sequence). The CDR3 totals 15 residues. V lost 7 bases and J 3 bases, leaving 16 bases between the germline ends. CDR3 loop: CASTRGDEGKNIQYF. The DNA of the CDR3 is TGTGCCAGCACCCGAGGGGATGAAGGCAAAAACATTCAGTACTTC.